Sequencing of this TCR beta chain was carried out in a study of T cell responses to AZD1222 COVID-19 vaccine. The wider study: Doses given second, at about 4 or about 12 weeks, were pooled.

TCRdb's copy holds only in-frame clones and misses some; the assay was immunoSEQ multiplex PCR. The repertoire holds roughly 180,000 clones, with around 88% as singletons. Per the germline V gene, CDR1 is GTSNPN and CDR2 is SVGIG (reference sequence). V lost 1 base and J 8 bases, leaving 14 bases between the germline ends. The CDR3 runs to 13 residues. As concerns this clone: Its antigen is still unknown.

General study points: Every sample of the repertoires postdated the peak T cell response. Spike-wide coverage was observed for vaccine-associated CD4 TCRs, with dominant responses at 160-218 and 743-854.

This receptor was taken from an adult in good health. The rearrangement links TRBV30 to TRBJ1-2; D gene unclear. The source was peripheral blood, collected on day 0 of AZD1222 vaccination. The CDR3 sequence: CAWSAPGAPGYTF. In nucleotides, the CDR3 is TGTGCCTGGAGTGCCCCCGGAGCCCCGGGCTACACCTTC.